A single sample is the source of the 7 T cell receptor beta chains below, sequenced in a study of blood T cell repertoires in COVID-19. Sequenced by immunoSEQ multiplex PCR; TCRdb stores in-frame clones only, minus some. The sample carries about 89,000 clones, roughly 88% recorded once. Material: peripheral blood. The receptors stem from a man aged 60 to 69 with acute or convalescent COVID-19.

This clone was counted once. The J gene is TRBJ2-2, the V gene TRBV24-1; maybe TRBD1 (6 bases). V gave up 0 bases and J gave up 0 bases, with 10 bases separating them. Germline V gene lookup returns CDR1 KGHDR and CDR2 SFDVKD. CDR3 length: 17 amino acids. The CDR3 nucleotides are TGTGCCACCAGTGATTTGTTAGGGGGAGCGAACACCGGGGAGCTGTTTTTT. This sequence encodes CATSDLLGGANTGELFF.

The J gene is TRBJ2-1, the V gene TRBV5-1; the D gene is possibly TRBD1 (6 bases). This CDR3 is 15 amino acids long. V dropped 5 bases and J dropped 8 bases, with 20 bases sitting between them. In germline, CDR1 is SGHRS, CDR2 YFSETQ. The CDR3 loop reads CASSVPGPGADEQFF. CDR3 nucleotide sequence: TGCGCCAGCAGTGTCCCGGGCCCAGGGGCCGATGAGCAGTTCTTC.

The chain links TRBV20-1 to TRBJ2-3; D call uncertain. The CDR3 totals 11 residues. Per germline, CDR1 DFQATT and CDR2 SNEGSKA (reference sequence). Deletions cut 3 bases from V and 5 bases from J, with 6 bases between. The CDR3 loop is CSARSGDTQYF. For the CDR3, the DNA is TGCAGTGCTAGGTCGGGAGATACGCAGTATTTT.

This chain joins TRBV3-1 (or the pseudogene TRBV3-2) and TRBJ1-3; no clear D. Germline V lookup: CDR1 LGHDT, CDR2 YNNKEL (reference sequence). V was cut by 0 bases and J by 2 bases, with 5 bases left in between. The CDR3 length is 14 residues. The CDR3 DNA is TGTGCCAGCAGCCAAGACAGGCCTGGAAACACCATATATTTT. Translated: CASSQDRPGNTIYF.

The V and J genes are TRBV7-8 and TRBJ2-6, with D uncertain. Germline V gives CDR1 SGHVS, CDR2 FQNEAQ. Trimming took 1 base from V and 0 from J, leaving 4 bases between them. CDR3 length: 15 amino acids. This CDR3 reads CASSLVLSGANVLTF. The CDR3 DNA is TGTGCCAGCAGCTTAGTCCTCTCTGGGGCCAACGTCCTGACTTTC.

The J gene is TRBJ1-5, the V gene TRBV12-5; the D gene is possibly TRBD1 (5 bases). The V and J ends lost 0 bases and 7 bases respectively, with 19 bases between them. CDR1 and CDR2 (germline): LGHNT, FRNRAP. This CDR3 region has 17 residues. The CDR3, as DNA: TGTGCTAGTGGTTTGGTACTTGACGTAGGGGTCGAGCAGCCCCAGCATTTT. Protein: CASGLVLDVGVEQPQHF.

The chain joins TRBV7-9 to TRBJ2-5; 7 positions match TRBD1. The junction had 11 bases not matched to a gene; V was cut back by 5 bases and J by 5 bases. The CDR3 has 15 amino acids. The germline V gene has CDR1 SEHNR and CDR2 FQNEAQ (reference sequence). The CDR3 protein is CASSLGTVPSETQYF. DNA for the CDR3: TGTGCCAGCAGCCTCGGGACAGTACCAAGTGAGACCCAGTACTTC.